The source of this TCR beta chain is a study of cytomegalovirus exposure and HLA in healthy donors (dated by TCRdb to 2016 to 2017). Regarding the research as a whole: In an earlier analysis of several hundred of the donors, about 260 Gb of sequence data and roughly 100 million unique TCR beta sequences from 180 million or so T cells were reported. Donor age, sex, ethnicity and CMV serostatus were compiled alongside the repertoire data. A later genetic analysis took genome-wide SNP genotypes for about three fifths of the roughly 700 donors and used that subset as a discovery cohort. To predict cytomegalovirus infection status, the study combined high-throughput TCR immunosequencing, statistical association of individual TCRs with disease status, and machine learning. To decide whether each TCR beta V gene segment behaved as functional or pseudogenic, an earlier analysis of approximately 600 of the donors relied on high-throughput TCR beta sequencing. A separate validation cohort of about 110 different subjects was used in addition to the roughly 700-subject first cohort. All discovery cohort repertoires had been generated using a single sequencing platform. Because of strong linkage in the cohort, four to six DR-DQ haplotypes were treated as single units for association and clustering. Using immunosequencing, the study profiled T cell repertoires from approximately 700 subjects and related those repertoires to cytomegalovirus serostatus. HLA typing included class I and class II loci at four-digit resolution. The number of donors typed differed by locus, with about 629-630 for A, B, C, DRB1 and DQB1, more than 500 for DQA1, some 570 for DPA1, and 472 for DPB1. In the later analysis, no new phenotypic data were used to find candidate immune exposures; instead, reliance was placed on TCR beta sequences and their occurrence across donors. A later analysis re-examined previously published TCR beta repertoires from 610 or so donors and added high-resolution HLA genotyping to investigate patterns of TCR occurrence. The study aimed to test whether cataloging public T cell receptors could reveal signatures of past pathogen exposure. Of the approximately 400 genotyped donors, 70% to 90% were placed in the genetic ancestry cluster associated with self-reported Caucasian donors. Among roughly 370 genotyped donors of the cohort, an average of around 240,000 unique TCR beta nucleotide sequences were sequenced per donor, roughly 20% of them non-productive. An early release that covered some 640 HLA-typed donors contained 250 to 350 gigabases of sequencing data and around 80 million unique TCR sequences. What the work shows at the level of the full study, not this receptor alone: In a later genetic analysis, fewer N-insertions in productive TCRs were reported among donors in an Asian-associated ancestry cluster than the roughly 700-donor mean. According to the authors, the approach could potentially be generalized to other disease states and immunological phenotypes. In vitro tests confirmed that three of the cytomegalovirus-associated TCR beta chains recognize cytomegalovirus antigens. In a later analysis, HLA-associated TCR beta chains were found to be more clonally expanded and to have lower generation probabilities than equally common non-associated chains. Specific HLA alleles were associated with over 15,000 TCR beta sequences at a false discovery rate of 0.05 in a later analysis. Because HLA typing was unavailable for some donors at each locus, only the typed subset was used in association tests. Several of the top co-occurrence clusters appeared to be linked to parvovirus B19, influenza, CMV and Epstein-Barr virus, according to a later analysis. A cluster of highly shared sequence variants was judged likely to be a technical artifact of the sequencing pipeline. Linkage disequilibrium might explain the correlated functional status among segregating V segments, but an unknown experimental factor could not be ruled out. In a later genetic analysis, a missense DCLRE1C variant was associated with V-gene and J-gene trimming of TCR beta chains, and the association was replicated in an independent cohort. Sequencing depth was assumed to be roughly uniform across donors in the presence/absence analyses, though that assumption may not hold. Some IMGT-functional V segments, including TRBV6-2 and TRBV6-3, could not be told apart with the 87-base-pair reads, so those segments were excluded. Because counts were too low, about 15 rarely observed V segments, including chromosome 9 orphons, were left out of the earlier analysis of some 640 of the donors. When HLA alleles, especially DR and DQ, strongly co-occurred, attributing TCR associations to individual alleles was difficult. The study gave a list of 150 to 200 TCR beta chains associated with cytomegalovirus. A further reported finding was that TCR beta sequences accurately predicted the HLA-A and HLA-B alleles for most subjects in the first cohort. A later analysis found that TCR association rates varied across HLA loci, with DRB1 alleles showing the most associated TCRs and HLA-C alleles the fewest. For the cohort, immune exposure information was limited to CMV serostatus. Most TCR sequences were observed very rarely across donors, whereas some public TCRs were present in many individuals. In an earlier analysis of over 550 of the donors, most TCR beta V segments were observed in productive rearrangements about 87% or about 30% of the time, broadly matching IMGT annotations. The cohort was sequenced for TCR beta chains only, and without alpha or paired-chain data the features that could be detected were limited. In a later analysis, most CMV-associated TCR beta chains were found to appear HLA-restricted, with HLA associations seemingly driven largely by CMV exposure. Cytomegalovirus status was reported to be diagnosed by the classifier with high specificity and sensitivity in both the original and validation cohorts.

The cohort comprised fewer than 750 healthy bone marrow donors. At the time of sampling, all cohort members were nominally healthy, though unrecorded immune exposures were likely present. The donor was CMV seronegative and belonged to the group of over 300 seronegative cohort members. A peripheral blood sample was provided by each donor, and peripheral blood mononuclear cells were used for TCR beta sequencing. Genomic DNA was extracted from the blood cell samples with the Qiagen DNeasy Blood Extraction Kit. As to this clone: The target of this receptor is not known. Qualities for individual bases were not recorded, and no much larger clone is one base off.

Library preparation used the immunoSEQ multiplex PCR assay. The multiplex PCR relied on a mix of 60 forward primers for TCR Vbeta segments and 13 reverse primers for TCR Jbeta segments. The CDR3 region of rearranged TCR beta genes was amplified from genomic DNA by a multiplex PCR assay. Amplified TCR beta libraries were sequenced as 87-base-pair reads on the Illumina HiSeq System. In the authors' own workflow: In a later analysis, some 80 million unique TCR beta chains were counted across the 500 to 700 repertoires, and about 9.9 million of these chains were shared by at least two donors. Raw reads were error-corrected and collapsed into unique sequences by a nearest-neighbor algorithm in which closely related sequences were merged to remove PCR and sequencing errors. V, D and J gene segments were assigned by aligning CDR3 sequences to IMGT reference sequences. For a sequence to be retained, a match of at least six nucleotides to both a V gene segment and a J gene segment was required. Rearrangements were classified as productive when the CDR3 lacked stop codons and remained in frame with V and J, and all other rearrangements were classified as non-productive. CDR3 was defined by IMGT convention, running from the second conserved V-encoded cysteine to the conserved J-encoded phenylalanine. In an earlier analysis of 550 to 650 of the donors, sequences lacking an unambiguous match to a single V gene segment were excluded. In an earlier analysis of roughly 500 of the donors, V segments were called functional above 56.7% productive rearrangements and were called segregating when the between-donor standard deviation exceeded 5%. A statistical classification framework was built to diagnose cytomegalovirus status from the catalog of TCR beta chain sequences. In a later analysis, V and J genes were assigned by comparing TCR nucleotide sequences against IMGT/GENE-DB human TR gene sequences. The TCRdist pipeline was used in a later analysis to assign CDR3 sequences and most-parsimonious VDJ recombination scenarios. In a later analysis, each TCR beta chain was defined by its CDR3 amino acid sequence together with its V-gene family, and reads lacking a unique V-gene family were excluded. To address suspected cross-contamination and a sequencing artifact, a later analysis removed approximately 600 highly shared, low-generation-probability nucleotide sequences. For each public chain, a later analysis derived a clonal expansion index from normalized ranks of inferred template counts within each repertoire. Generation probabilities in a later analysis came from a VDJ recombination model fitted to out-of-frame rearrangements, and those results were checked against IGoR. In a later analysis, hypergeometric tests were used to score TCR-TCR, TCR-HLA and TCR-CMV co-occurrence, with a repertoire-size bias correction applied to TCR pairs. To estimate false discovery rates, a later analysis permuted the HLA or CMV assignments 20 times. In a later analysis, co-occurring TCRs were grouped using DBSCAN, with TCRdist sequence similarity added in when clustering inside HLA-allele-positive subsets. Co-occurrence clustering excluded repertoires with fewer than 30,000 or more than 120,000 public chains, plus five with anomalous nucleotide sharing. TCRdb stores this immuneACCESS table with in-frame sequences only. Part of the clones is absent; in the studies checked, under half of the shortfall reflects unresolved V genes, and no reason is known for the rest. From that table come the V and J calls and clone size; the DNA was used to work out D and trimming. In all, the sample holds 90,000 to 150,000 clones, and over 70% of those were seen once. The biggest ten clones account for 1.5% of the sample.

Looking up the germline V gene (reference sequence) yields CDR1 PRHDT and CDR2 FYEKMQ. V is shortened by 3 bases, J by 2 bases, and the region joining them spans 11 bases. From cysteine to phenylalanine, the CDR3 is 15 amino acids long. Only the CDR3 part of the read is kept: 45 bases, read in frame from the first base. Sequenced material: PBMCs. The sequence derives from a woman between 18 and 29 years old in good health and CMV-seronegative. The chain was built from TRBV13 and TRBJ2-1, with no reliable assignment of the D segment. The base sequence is TGTGCCAGCAGCTTCCTCGGCCTAGCCTACAATGAGCAGTTCTTC. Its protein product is CASSFLGLAYNEQFF.